The 11 T cell receptor beta chains below were found in one sample sequenced in a study of control samples from healthy donors and cancer patients. TCRdb's table, derived via immunoSEQ multiplex PCR, lists solely in-frame clones and lacks some. The data hold roughly 370,000 clones, with approximately 90% observed a single time. Sequencing was carried out using PBMCs. All receptors come from a man aged 35-49 years with head and neck cancer.

The chain has TRBV29-1 and TRBJ2-6; weak D call: TRBD1 (5 bases). V lost 2 bases, J lost 4 bases, and 9 bases lay in between. Germline CDR1 SQVTM, CDR2 ANQGSEA. This CDR3 has 14 amino acids. DNA of the CDR3: TGCAGCGTTGAAAGGGGTCTGGGGGCCAACGTCCTGACTTTC. Protein: CSVERGLGANVLTF.

The V and J genes are TRBV11-1 and TRBJ1-2; D is unresolved. Trimming left V 0 bases short and J 2 bases short, with 10 bases between. Germline V lookup: CDR1 SGHAT, CDR2 FQDESV (reference sequence). The CDR3 length is 15 residues. CDR3 bases: TGTGCCAGCAGCTTAGCGCGTGTCAGCAACTATGGCTACACCTTC. As protein: CASSLARVSNYGYTF.

This clone was observed once. J is TRBJ1-2 and V is TRBV29-1; TRBD1 is a possible D gene (5 bases). The CDR3 is made up of 12 amino acids. Trimming took 4 bases from V and 8 from J, leaving 14 bases between them. Looked up from germline, CDR1 is SQVTM and CDR2 is ANQGSEA. The CDR3 protein is CSVVHGDVGYTF. The CDR3, as DNA: TGCAGCGTTGTGCACGGGGACGTCGGCTACACCTTC.

This chain links TRBV6-4 with TRBJ2-1; TRBD1 is a possible D gene (7 bases). From germline, CDR1 is MRHNA and CDR2 SNTAGT. CDR3 length: 14 amino acids. With 5 bases removed from V and 6 bases from J, the gap between germline ends came to 14 bases. CDR3 in amino acids: CASSPNRGGNEQFF. CDR3 DNA sequence: TGTGCCAGCAGTCCAAACAGGGGAGGCAATGAGCAGTTCTTC.

As DNA, the CDR3 is TGTGCCAGCAGCTTCGAAAACACCATATATTTT. As protein: CASSFENTIYF. V is TRBV13 and J is TRBJ1-3, with D hard to call. The V gene's germline CDR1 is PRHDT and CDR2 FYEKMQ (reference sequence). Trimming took off 3 bases at V and 6 bases at J, with 3 bases between the two ends. This CDR3 is built from 11 residues.

The chain links TRBV19 to TRBJ2-4, with D unresolved. The germline V and J ends were trimmed by 3 bases and 0 bases, with 12 bases remaining between them. The CDR3 loop spans 16 amino acids. Per germline, CDR1 LNHDA and CDR2 SQIVND (reference sequence). The CDR3 sequence: CASSMVGPVAKNIQYF. CDR3 DNA sequence: TGTGCCAGTAGTATGGTTGGGCCGGTAGCCAAAAACATTCAGTACTTC. Full variable domain (missing parts from reference TRBV19 and TRBJ2-4): DGGITQSPKYLFRKEGQNVTLSCEQNLNHDAMYWYRQDPGQGLRLIYYSQIVNDFQKGDIAEGYSVSREKKESFPLTVTSAQKNPTAFYLCASSMVGPVAKNIQYFGAGTRLSVL.

The J gene is TRBJ2-2, the V gene TRBV27, with D tentatively TRBD1 (6 bases). CDR1 and CDR2 (germline): MNHEY, SMNVEV (reference sequence). Trimming cost V 6 bases and J 6 bases, with 17 bases left between them. The CDR3 contains 15 residues. CDR3 in DNA: TGTGCCAGCAGCACCCGGACAGTGACCCCCGGGGAGCTGTTTTTT. Translation gives CASSTRTVTPGELFF.

This chain uses TRBV4-3 with TRBJ2-7; D call uncertain. V shed 0 bases and J shed 2 bases, with 5 bases lying between them. CDR1 LGHNA and CDR2 YSLEER come from the germline V gene. The CDR3 runs to 13 residues. In DNA, the CDR3 is TGCGCCAGCAGCCAAGATCTAACCTACGAGCAGTACTTC. Translated: CASSQDLTYEQYF.

This chain uses TRBV7-5 with TRBJ1-6; TRBD1, the table's D call, lacks a check against the DNA. TRBV7-5 represents a pseudogene. The CDR3 consists of 19 residues. CDR3 sequence reads: CARSPPPRDRIFFCGALHF. CDR3 bases: TGTGCCAGAAGCCCTCCCCCCCGGGACAGGATCTTTTTTTGTGGGGCCCTCCACTTT.

The rearrangement uses TRBV5-1 and TRBJ1-6; 7 nucleotides line up with TRBD1. This CDR3 contains 15 residues. Germline CDR1 reads SGHRS; CDR2 reads YFSETQ. The J segment lost 7 bases and the V segment lost 4 bases, leaving 8 bases of the junction unmatched. The CDR3 DNA is TGCGCCAGCAGCGTGGCCGGGACAGAGAATTCACCCCTCCACTTT. It yields the protein CASSVAGTENSPLHF.

The V gene is TRBV4-1, the J gene TRBJ1-1; the D gene is possibly TRBD1 (5 bases). CDR1 is MGHRA and CDR2 is YSYEKL in the germline V gene. CDR3 size: 15 residues. Trimming pared 4 bases from V and 5 bases from J, leaving 17 bases between. Here the CDR3 DNA reads TGCGCCAGCAGCCCACAAGAGGCAGGGCGAACTGAAGCTTTCTTT. It yields the protein CASSPQEAGRTEAFF.